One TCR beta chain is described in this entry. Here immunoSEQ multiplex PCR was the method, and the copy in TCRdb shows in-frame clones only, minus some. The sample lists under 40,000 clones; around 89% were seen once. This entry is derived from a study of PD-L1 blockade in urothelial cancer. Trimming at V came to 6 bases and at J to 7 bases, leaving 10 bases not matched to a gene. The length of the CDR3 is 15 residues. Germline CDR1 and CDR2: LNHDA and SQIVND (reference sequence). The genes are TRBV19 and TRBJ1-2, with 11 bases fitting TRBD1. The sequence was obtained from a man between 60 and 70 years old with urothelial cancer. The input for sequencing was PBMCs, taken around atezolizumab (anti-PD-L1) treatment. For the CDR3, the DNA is TGTGCCAGTAGCCCGTTGGACAGGGGGCTCTTTGGCTACACCTTC. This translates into CASSPLDRGLFGYTF. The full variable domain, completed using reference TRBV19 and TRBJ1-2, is DGGITQSPKYLFRKEGQNVTLSCEQNLNHDAMYWYRQDPGQGLRLIYYSQIVNDFQKGDIAEGYSVSREKKESFPLTVTSAQKNPTAFYLCASSPLDRGLFGYTFGSGTRLTVV.